The clone carrying this T cell receptor beta chain was detected only a few times. The CDR3 totals 12 residues. The germline CDR1 and CDR2 sequences are LNHDA and SQIVND (reference sequence). The junction had 4 bases not matched to a gene; V was cut back by 5 bases and J by 9 bases. Sequencing was performed with immunoSEQ multiplex PCR; in TCRdb, only in-frame clones are kept and a portion is missing. The profile covers some 120,000 clones, with more than 85% appearing a single time and 13% taken by the ten largest. This sample was taken from a study of PD-1 blockade in mismatch repair-deficient tumors. Study-level information: Patients had 12 mismatch repair-deficient cancer types, all previously treated and progressing.

The rearrangement links TRBV19 to TRBJ2-4, with TRBD2 matching 7 bases. The clonotype was recovered from an adult with mismatch repair-deficient cancer. The sample consisted of peripheral blood, taken 44 weeks after starting pembrolizumab. The CDR3 here is CASSPGGIIQYF. The CDR3 DNA follows: TGTGCCAGTAGTCCCGGGGGGATCATTCAGTACTTC. Together with reference TRBV19 and TRBJ2-4, the CDR3 gives the full variable domain: DGGITQSPKYLFRKEGQNVTLSCEQNLNHDAMYWYRQDPGQGLRLIYYSQIVNDFQKGDIAEGYSVSREKKESFPLTVTSAQKNPTAFYLCASSPGGIIQYFGAGTRLSVL.